Below are 17 T cell receptor beta chains sequenced from a single sample in a study of blood T cell repertoires in COVID-19 (dated by TCRdb to 2018 to 2021). Libraries were built with the immunoSEQ multiplex PCR assay. TCRdb limited this immuneACCESS table to in-frame rearrangements with V and J called. A share of clones is missing; checked studies link under half to unresolved V genes, and the rest is unexplained. The sample yields some 250,000 clones; over 75% were counted once. The ten largest clones represent approximately 1.9% of the sample. Material: PBMCs or T cells enriched from blood (not recorded which). The source is a woman aged 45-65 years who had recovered from COVID-19.

This chain connects TRBV2 to TRBJ2-3; 10 nucleotides agree with TRBD1. V lost 5 bases to trimming and J lost 4 bases; unmatched junction nucleotides: 3. This CDR3 spans 14 amino acids. Germline V lookup: CDR1 SNHLY, CDR2 FYNNEI. The CDR3 DNA follows: TGTGCCAGCAGTTGGGACAGGGGCCCAGATACGCAGTATTTT. Protein: CASSWDRGPDTQYF.

Here the CDR3 reads CASSERRGWDMSNQPQHF. In DNA form, the CDR3 reads TGTGCCAGCAGTGAAAGGAGGGGATGGGATATGAGCAATCAGCCCCAGCATTTT. The V gene is TRBV25-1, the J gene TRBJ1-5, with D possibly being TRBD1 (5 bases). Germline V gene sequence: CDR1 MGHDK, CDR2 SYGVNS. V was shortened by 2 bases and J by 1 base, with 18 bases between the two germline ends. This CDR3 has 18 residues.

This rearrangement joins TRBV5-1 to TRBJ2-1; 9 positions agree with TRBD2. This CDR3 spans 15 amino acids. The germline gives CDR1 SGHRS, CDR2 YFSETQ. V trimming: 0 bases; J trimming: 4 bases; junction bases outside the gene matches: 2. CDR3 coding DNA: TGCGCCAGCAGCTTGGACCTAGCGGGGTACAATGAGCAGTTCTTC. Translating it yields CASSLDLAGYNEQFF.

The rearrangement joins TRBV7-8 to TRBJ2-3; 11 nucleotides agree with TRBD2. This CDR3 region has 16 residues. Germline V gene data show CDR1 as SGHVS and CDR2 as FQNEAQ. Trimming at V came to 5 bases and at J to 4 bases, leaving 8 bases not matched to a gene. CDR3 region: CASSLSGRASSDTQYF. In DNA form, the CDR3 reads TGTGCCAGCAGCCTTAGCGGGAGGGCCAGTTCAGATACGCAGTATTTT.

This chain links TRBV5-6 with TRBJ2-7; D gene ambiguous. V was cut by 2 bases and J by 5 bases, with 5 bases left in between. The CDR3 runs to 11 residues. The germline V gene encodes CDR1 SGHDT and CDR2 YYEEEE. The CDR3 is CASSLEHEQYF. Here the CDR3 DNA reads TGTGCCAGCAGCTTAGAGCACGAGCAGTACTTC.

The rearrangement links TRBV5-6 to TRBJ2-1; D uncertain. Germline V lookup: CDR1 SGHDT, CDR2 YYEEEE. V was trimmed by 1 base and J by 2 bases, leaving 4 bases between them. CDR3 length: 13 amino acids. The CDR3 bases are TGTGCCAGCAGCTTGAACACCTACAATGAGCAGTTCTTC. This gives the protein CASSLNTYNEQFF.

V and J are TRBV29-1 and TRBJ1-2; D ambiguous. This CDR3 is 11 amino acids long. CDR1 and CDR2 (germline): SQVTM, ANQGSEA. Trimming pared 7 bases from V and 3 bases from J, leaving 9 bases between. As DNA, the CDR3 is TGCAGCGCCGCGACTTACTATGGCTACACCTTC. It encodes CSAATYYGYTF.

DNA of the CDR3: TGTGCCTGGACCTCCGGGACAGGGGTGCCTGAAGCTTTCTTT. Translation: CAWTSGTGVPEAFF. The chain is built from TRBV30 and TRBJ1-1, with TRBD1 matching 10 bases. Germline CDR1 GTSNPN, CDR2 SVGIG (reference sequence). V lost 4 bases to trimming and J lost 6 bases; unmatched junction nucleotides: 8. The CDR3 is 14 amino acids. Full variable domain (missing parts from reference TRBV30 and TRBJ1-1): SQTIHQWPATLVQPVGSPLSLECTVEGTSNPNLYWYRQAAGRGLQLLFYSVGIGQISSEVPQNLSASRPQDRQFILSSKKLLLSDSGFYLCAWTSGTGVPEAFFGQGTRLTVV.

The chain joins TRBV5-4 to TRBJ2-2; D gene ambiguous. The CDR3 sequence is 15 residues long. V was shortened by 0 bases and J by 1 base, with 7 bases between the two germline ends. Germline lookup yields CDR1 SGHNT and CDR2 YYREEE (reference sequence). The CDR3 region is CASSLDRLNTGELFF. CDR3 in DNA: TGTGCCAGCAGCTTGGACCGACTGAACACCGGGGAGCTGTTTTTT. The full variable domain, with the rest looked up from reference TRBV5-4 and TRBJ2-2, is ETGVTQSPTHLIKTRGQQVTLRCSSQSGHNTVSWYQQALGQGPQFIFQYYREEENGRGNFPPRFSGLQFPNYSSELNVNALELDDSALYLCASSLDRLNTGELFFGEGSRLTVL.

This chain joins TRBV7-9 and TRBJ1-1, with a weak D call TRBD1 (5 bases). The germline V and J ends were trimmed by 4 bases and 1 base, with 13 bases remaining between them. The CDR3 length is 15 residues. CDR1 is SEHNR, CDR2 FQNEAQ, per germline (reference sequence). In DNA form, the CDR3 reads TGTGCCAGCAGCTCTGGGGGGGTGGCGAACACTGAAGCTTTCTTT. Residues: CASSSGGVANTEAFF.

This chain uses TRBV9 with TRBJ2-7, with D possibly matching TRBD1 (6 bases). Germline V CDR1 and CDR2: SGDLS, YYNGEE. The germline V and J ends were trimmed by 2 bases and 0 bases, with 9 bases remaining between them. The CDR3 length is 14 residues. For the CDR3, the DNA is TGTGCCAGCAGCGTTGGGGGCCTCTCCTACGAGCAGTACTTC. The encoded protein is CASSVGGLSYEQYF.

CDR3 nucleotides: TGCGCCAGCAGCTTGGGCGGACAGGGAGACATTCAGTACTTC. Translated: CASSLGGQGDIQYF. The chain has TRBV5-1 and TRBJ2-4, with 8 bases identical to TRBD1. Germline V gene data show CDR1 as SGHRS and CDR2 as YFSETQ. With V trimmed by 0 bases and J by 8 bases, 4 bases remained unmatched. This CDR3 has 14 residues. Based on the CDR3 plus reference TRBV5-1 and TRBJ2-4, the full variable domain is KAGVTQTPRYLIKTRGQQVTLSCSPISGHRSVSWYQQTPGQGLQFLFEYFSETQRNKGNFPGRFSGRQFSNSRSEMNVSTLELGDSALYLCASSLGGQGDIQYFGAGTRLSVL.

The chain combines TRBV27 with TRBJ2-1; D is unclear. Germline V gene lookup returns CDR1 MNHEY and CDR2 SMNVEV (reference sequence). V was trimmed by 3 bases and J by 3 bases, leaving 9 bases between them. The CDR3 covers 14 residues. CDR3 sequence: CASSFYPGYNEQFF. The CDR3 region has the DNA TGTGCCAGCAGTTTTTATCCGGGCTACAATGAGCAGTTCTTC.

The gene calls are TRBV10-3 and TRBJ1-1, with 9 bases lining up with TRBD1. Germline V lookup: CDR1 ENHRY, CDR2 SYGVKD. J gave up 3 bases and V 6 bases, and 5 bases lay outside the gene matches. The CDR3 runs 14 residues. The CDR3 DNA sequence: TGTGCCATCAGCCGGGACAGGGATGACACTGAAGCTTTCTTT. As protein: CAISRDRDDTEAFF.

The rearrangement joins TRBV30 to TRBJ2-5; no definite D call. Trimming took off 2 bases at V and 5 bases at J, with 15 bases between the two ends. Germline V gives CDR1 GTSNPN, CDR2 SVGIG (reference sequence). The CDR3 spans 14 residues. The CDR3 sequence is CAWSSWAQQETQYF. CDR3 coding DNA: TGTGCCTGGAGTTCCTGGGCCCAACAGGAGACCCAGTACTTC. Variable domain in full (rest from reference TRBV30 and TRBJ2-5): SQTIHQWPATLVQPVGSPLSLECTVEGTSNPNLYWYRQAAGRGLQLLFYSVGIGQISSEVPQNLSASRPQDRQFILSSKKLLLSDSGFYLCAWSSWAQQETQYFGPGTRLLVL.

V is TRBV15 and J is TRBJ2-2, with 8 bases that match TRBD2. Germline V gene data show CDR1 as LNHNV and CDR2 as YYDKDF (reference sequence). CDR3 length: 15 residues. With V trimmed by 1 base and J by 8 bases, 6 bases remained unmatched. In DNA, the CDR3 is TGTGCCACCAGCAGAGGGGTTAGCGGGAATGGGGAGCTGTTTTTT. Amino acids: CATSRGVSGNGELFF.

The chain joins TRBV4-1 to TRBJ1-2; D is unresolved. Germline CDR1 reads MGHRA; CDR2 reads YSYEKL. CDR3 length: 15 amino acids. V was pared by 0 bases and J by 5 bases, with 13 bases between. The DNA of the CDR3 is TGCGCCAGCAGCCAAGAGCGGGTAGGACCATATGGCTACACCTTC. This encodes CASSQERVGPYGYTF.